This TCR beta chain was recovered during a study of blood T cell repertoires in COVID-19. Repertoires were generated with immunoSEQ multiplex PCR, while TCRdb's copy carries only in-frame clones and drops some. This repertoire shows about 310,000 clones, 70% to 90% found once; its top ten account for approximately 8%. The V segment lost 5 bases and the J segment 5 bases; nucleotides outside the gene matches: 5. The CDR3 loop spans 13 amino acids. The germline V gene encodes CDR1 MDHEN and CDR2 SYDVKM. The chain combines TRBV28 with TRBJ2-7; 8 bases line up with TRBD1. Sequencing was carried out using peripheral blood. This TCR was sampled from a woman in her forties or fifties who had recovered from COVID-19. CDR3 in DNA: TGTGCCAGCAGTCAAGACAGGGGCGACGAGCAGTACTTC. Translation gives CASSQDRGDEQYF.